Shown below are 25 T cell receptor beta chains from a single sample sequenced in a study of cytomegalovirus exposure and HLA in healthy donors. PCR involved 60 Vbeta and 13 Jbeta primers. Profiled with immunoSEQ multiplex PCR; TCRdb holds only in-frame clones, not every one. The sample features 200,000 to 250,000 clones, with roughly 1.2% in its top ten. Sequencing was performed on PBMCs. These receptors originate from a girl aged 2 to 10 in good health and CMV-seropositive.

The rearrangement joins TRBV6-5 to TRBJ1-5; D not certain. V was cut by 5 bases and J by 0 bases, with 11 bases left in between. CDR1 is MNHEY and CDR2 is SVGAGI in the germline V gene. There are 15 residues in the CDR3. The CDR3 sequence is CASSRSAFSNQPQHF. The CDR3 region has the DNA TGTGCCAGCAGTCGGTCCGCTTTTAGCAATCAGCCCCAGCATTTT.

J is TRBJ1-4 and V is TRBV28; D is uncertain. The CDR3 sequence is 15 residues long. Germline V gene data show CDR1 as MDHEN and CDR2 as SYDVKM. Trimming left V 6 bases short and J 1 base short, with 12 bases between. The CDR3 loop reads CASSPLDITNEKLFF. In DNA, the CDR3 is TGTGCCAGCAGCCCGCTAGATATAACTAATGAAAAACTGTTTTTT.

The chain joins TRBV7-9 to TRBJ1-4; tentatively, D is TRBD1 (5 bases). The V end was cut by 1 base, the J end by 2 bases, with 8 bases between. The CDR3 runs to 15 residues. The germline V gene encodes CDR1 SEHNR and CDR2 FQNEAQ (reference sequence). This CDR3 reads CASSLVAGTNEKLFF. CDR3 DNA: TGTGCCAGCAGCTTAGTCGCAGGGACTAATGAAAAACTGTTTTTT. The full variable domain, completed using reference TRBV7-9 and TRBJ1-4, is DTGVSQNPRHKITKRGQNVTFRCDPISEHNRLYWYRQTLGQGPEFLTYFQNEAQLEKSRLLSDRFSAERPKGSFSTLEIQRTEQGDSAMYLCASSLVAGTNEKLFFGSGTQLSVL.

The genes are TRBV5-1 and TRBJ2-5; D ambiguous. This CDR3 region has 13 residues. Trimming stripped 4 bases from V and 1 base from J, with 8 bases between. The V gene's germline CDR1 is SGHRS and CDR2 YFSETQ. The CDR3 DNA is TGCGCCAGCAGCGCCCAGATCCAAGAGACCCAGTACTTC. Protein: CASSAQIQETQYF.

This chain links TRBV28 with TRBJ2-5; 7 bases line up with TRBD2. Losses at the gene ends were 6 bases for V and 5 bases for J; bases not matched to a gene: 12. The germline gives CDR1 MDHEN, CDR2 SYDVKM. This CDR3 has 15 amino acids. The CDR3 reads CASRDPSGPGETQYF. The CDR3 DNA is TGTGCCAGCAGGGATCCTAGCGGCCCAGGGGAGACCCAGTACTTC.

The chain recombines TRBV5-1 with TRBJ2-5; a weak D match, TRBD1 (5 bases). CDR3 length: 13 amino acids. In germline, CDR1 is SGHRS, CDR2 YFSETQ. V lost 5 bases and J 1 base, leaving 9 bases between the germline ends. The chain's CDR3 is CASRSDTQETQYF. The CDR3 DNA follows: TGCGCCAGCAGGTCGGACACCCAAGAGACCCAGTACTTC.

This chain uses TRBV27 with TRBJ2-7; 7 bases align to TRBD1. Germline-derived CDR1 and CDR2 are MNHEY and SMNVEV (reference sequence). With V trimmed by 2 bases and J by 1 base, 2 bases remained unmatched. The CDR3 contains 14 residues. The CDR3 DNA sequence: TGTGCCAGCAGTTTAAGGACAGGTTCCTACGAGCAGTACTTC. Translating it yields CASSLRTGSYEQYF.

The chain recombines TRBV18 with TRBJ1-1; D is unresolved. CDR1 and CDR2 (germline): KGHSH, LQKENI. Trimming took off 3 bases at V and 3 bases at J, with 8 bases between the two ends. This CDR3 region has 13 residues. CDR3 coding DNA: TGTGCCAGCTCACCGTCGAGGGACACTGAAGCTTTCTTT. Protein product: CASSPSRDTEAFF.

This sequence joins TRBV5-4 and TRBJ2-1; 10 nucleotides align to TRBD2. V lost 2 bases and J lost 7; bases outside the gene matches: 6. CDR1 and CDR2 from the germline V gene are SGHNT and YYREEE (reference sequence). The CDR3 is 15 amino acids. Here the CDR3 reads CASSFRASGSNEQFF. The CDR3 region has the DNA TGTGCCAGCAGCTTTAGGGCTAGCGGGAGTAATGAGCAGTTCTTC.

The chain combines TRBV11-3 with TRBJ2-1, with D perhaps matching TRBD1 (5 bases). The CDR3 consists of 15 residues. Germline lookup yields CDR1 SGHNT and CDR2 YENEEA. V was clipped by 0 bases and J by 4 bases, with 10 bases between them. The CDR3 nucleotides read TGTGCCAGCAGCTTAGAGGGGCAGGGATACAATGAGCAGTTCTTC. Protein product: CASSLEGQGYNEQFF.

This rearrangement joins TRBV5-6 to TRBJ1-6, with 8 bases aligning to TRBD1. The CDR3 consists of 15 residues. CDR1 is SGHDT, CDR2 YYEEEE, per germline. Germline trimming cut 4 bases from V and 5 bases from J; bases unmatched to any gene: 5. The CDR3 bases are TGTGCCAGCAGCGTGACAGGGGCCAATAATTCACCCCTCCACTTT. The encoded protein is CASSVTGANNSPLHF.

The chain links TRBV29-1 to TRBJ2-3; perhaps TRBD1 as D (8 bases). The CDR3 length is 13 residues. From germline, CDR1 is SQVTM and CDR2 ANQGSEA. V lost 7 bases, J lost 3 bases, and 14 bases lay in between. CDR3 protein: CSAAQGGTDTQYF. CDR3 coding DNA: TGCAGCGCCGCACAGGGGGGGACAGATACGCAGTATTTT.

The chain combines TRBV11-2 with TRBJ2-3; 7 positions agree with TRBD2. This CDR3 is built from 14 residues. Losses at the gene ends were 5 bases for V and 1 base for J; bases not matched to a gene: 3. Germline values: CDR1 SGHAT, CDR2 FQNNGV. CDR3: CASSALAGTDTQYF. In DNA form, the CDR3 reads TGTGCCAGCAGCGCTCTAGCGGGCACAGATACGCAGTATTTT.

The chain uses TRBV5-8 and TRBJ2-5; the match to TRBD1 covers 9 bases. The J call may be in error: the DNA end matches TRBJ2-7 better. The germline V gene has CDR1 SGHTS and CDR2 YDEGEE. The CDR3 totals 14 residues. The CDR3 reads CAGGTGGSAYEQYF. DNA for the CDR3: TGTGCCGGAGGAACAGGGGGCTCGGCCTACGAGCAGTACTTC.

The chain joins TRBV6-1 to TRBJ2-3, with TRBD1 identical over 9 bases. CDR3 length equals 17 residues. Looked up from germline, CDR1 is MNHNS and CDR2 is SASEGT. Trimming at V came to 3 bases and at J to 3 bases, leaving 10 bases not matched to a gene. CDR3 in amino acids: CASSERGTGYITDTQYF. CDR3 sequence (DNA): TGTGCCAGCAGTGAGAGAGGGACAGGGTATATTACAGATACGCAGTATTTT.

The chain has TRBV27 and TRBJ2-7, with TRBD2 matching over 7 bases. CDR1 is MNHEY and CDR2 is SMNVEV in the germline V gene (reference sequence). J gave up 3 bases and V 6 bases, and 8 bases lay outside the gene matches. The CDR3 sequence is 14 residues long. The CDR3 loop is CASRLAGAGYEQYF. CDR3 nucleotides: TGTGCCAGCAGGCTGGCGGGAGCTGGCTACGAGCAGTACTTC.

The V and J genes are TRBV28 and TRBJ2-1; TRBD2 agrees at 13 bases. Germline CDR1 reads MDHEN; CDR2 reads SYDVKM. V trimming: 5 bases; J trimming: 9 bases; junction bases outside the gene matches: 7. The length of the CDR3 is 15 residues. CDR3 region: CASSTGLAGPIEQFF. The CDR3 DNA reads as TGTGCCAGCAGTACGGGACTAGCGGGGCCGATTGAGCAGTTCTTC.

The rearrangement uses TRBV28 and TRBJ2-7; D is undetermined. CDR3 length equals 11 residues. The V end was cut by 8 bases, the J end by 1 base, with 6 bases between. In germline, CDR1 is MDHEN, CDR2 SYDVKM. CDR3 residues: CASFSSYEQYF. The CDR3 DNA reads TGTGCCAGCTTTAGTTCCTACGAGCAGTACTTC.

The chain links TRBV28 to TRBJ1-3; 8 bases agree with TRBD1. There are 15 residues in the CDR3. V lost 6 bases to trimming and J lost 2 bases; unmatched junction nucleotides: 6. The germline CDR1 and CDR2 sequences are MDHEN and SYDVKM. CDR3 DNA sequence: TGTGCCAGCAGGTACAGGGGGGTTGCTGGAAACACCATATATTTT. Amino acid sequence: CASRYRGVAGNTIYF.

J is TRBJ2-7 and V is TRBV29-1, with D maybe TRBD1 (7 bases). CDR3 length: 13 amino acids. Germline V lookup: CDR1 SQVTM, CDR2 ANQGSEA. Trimming pared 7 bases from V and 0 bases from J, leaving 13 bases between. CDR3 amino acids: CSAEGASSYEQYF. In DNA form, the CDR3 reads TGCAGCGCGGAGGGGGCCTCCTCCTACGAGCAGTACTTC.

This chain uses TRBV19 with TRBJ1-5, with 7 positions matching TRBD1. Looked up from germline, CDR1 is LNHDA and CDR2 is SQIVND (reference sequence). The V and J ends lost 9 bases and 7 bases, in that order; junction bases with no gene match: 9. The CDR3 runs 13 residues. The CDR3 protein is CASQRDRKQPQHF. Written as DNA, the CDR3 is TGTGCCAGCCAAAGGGACAGAAAACAGCCCCAGCATTTT.

The chain links TRBV27 to TRBJ1-4; D possibly corresponds to TRBD1 (5 bases). V was cut by 5 bases and J by 6 bases, with 16 bases left in between. The CDR3 consists of 15 residues. The germline V gene has CDR1 MNHEY and CDR2 SMNVEV (reference sequence). CDR3 bases: TGTGCCAGCAGTAGCCATTCCGGGGGTTATGAAAAACTGTTTTTT. It translates to CASSSHSGGYEKLFF.

The CDR3 here is CASGRGTGELFF. DNA of the CDR3: TGTGCCAGCGGCCGTGGCACCGGGGAGCTGTTTTTT. The J gene is TRBJ2-2, the V gene TRBV11-2, with D hard to call. CDR3 length: 12 amino acids. The V and J ends lost 8 bases and 4 bases respectively, with 8 bases between them. Germline lookup yields CDR1 SGHAT and CDR2 FQNNGV.

J is TRBJ1-4 and V is TRBV18, with D tentatively TRBD1 (6 bases). Germline loops: CDR1 KGHSH, CDR2 LQKENI. The CDR3 contains 18 residues. The ends were cut back, 2 bases at V and 0 bases at J, with 16 bases in the middle. CDR3 coding DNA: TGTGCCAGCTCACCAACAGGGAAACCTACGCCAACTAATGAAAAACTGTTTTTT. Residues: CASSPTGKPTPTNEKLFF.

This CDR3 reads CATSRDRRNTEAFF. CDR3 nucleotides: TGTGCCACCAGCAGAGATAGGAGGAACACTGAAGCTTTCTTT. The chain recombines TRBV15 with TRBJ1-1; unclear D gene. Deletions cut 0 bases from V and 1 base from J, with 6 bases between. CDR1 and CDR2 from the germline V gene are LNHNV and YYDKDF (reference sequence). The CDR3 loop spans 14 amino acids.